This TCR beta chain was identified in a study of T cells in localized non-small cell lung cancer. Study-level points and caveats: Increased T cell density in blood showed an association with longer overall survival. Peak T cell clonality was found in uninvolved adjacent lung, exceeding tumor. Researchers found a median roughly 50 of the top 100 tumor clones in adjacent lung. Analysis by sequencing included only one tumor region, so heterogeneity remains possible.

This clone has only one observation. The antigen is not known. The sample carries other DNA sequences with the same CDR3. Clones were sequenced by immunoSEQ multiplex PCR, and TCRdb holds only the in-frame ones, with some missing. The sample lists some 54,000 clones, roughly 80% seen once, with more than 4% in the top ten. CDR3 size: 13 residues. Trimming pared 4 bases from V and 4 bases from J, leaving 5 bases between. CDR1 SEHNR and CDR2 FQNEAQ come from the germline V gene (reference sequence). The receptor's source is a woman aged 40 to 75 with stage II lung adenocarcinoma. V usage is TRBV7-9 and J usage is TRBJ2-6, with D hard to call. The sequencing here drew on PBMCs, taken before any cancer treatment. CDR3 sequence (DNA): TGTGCCAGCAGCTCAAGCGGGGCCAACGTCCTGACTTTC. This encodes CASSSSGANVLTF. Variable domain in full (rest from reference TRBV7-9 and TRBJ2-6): DTGVSQNPRHKITKRGQNVTFRCDPISEHNRLYWYRQTLGQGPEFLTYFQNEAQLEKSRLLSDRFSAERPKGSFSTLEIQRTEQGDSAMYLCASSSSGANVLTFGAGSRLTVL.